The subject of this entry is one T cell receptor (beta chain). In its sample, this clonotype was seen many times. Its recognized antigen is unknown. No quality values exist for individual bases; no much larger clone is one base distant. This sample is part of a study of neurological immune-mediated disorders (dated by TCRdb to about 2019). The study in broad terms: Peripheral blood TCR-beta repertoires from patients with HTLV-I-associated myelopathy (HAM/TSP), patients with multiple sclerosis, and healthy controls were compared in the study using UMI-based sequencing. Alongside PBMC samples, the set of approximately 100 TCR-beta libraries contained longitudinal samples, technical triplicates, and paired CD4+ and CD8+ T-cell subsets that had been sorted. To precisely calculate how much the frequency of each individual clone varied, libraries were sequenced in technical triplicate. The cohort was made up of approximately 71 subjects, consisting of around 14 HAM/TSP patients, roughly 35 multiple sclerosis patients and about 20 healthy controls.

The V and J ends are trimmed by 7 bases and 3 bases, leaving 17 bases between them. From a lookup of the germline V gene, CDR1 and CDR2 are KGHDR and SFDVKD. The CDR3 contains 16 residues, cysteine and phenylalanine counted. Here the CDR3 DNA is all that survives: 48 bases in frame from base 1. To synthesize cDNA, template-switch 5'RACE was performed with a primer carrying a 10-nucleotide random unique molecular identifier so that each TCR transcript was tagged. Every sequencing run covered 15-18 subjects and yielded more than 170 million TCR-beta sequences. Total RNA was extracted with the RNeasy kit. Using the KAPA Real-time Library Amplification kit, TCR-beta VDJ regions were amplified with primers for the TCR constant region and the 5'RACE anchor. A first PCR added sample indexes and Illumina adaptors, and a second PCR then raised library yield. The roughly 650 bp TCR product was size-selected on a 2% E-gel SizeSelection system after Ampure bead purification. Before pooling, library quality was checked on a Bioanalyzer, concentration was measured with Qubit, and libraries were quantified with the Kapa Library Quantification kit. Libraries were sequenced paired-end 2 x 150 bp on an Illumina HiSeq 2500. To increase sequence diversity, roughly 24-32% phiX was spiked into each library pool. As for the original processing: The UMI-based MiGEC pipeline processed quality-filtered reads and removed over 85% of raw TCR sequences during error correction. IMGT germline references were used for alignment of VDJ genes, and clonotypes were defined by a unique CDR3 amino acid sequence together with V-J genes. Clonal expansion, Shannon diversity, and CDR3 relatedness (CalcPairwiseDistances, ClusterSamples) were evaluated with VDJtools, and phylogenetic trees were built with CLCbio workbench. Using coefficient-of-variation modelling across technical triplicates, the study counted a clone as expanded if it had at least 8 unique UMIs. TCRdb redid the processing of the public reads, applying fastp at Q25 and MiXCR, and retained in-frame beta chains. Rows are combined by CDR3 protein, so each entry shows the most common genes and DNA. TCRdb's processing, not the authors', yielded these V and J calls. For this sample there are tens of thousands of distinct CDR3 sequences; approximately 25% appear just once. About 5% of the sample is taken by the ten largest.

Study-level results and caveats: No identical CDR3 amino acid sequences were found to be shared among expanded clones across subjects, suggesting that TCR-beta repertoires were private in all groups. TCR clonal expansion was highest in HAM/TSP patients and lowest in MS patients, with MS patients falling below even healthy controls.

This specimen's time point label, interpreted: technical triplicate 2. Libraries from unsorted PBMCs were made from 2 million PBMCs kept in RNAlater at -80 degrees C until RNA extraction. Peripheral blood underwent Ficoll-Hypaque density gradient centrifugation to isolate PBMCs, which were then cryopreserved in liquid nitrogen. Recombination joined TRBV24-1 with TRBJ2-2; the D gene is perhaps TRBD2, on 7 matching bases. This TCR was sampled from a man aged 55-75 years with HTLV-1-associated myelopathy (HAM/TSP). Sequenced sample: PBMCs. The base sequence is TGTGCCACCAGCGGGGGGCCCGGGGAAGACACCGGGGAGCTGTTTTTT. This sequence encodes CATSGGPGEDTGELFF.